Below are 18 T cell receptor beta chains sequenced from a single sample in a study of shared clonotypes between healthy human individuals. Positively selected for CCR7, the CD45RO-negative cells used as naive CD8 cells excluded terminally differentiated effector memory CD45RA+ cells. The assay was immunoSEQ multiplex PCR, and TCRdb's table has in-frame clones only and misses some. The repertoire holds about 590,000 clones, with roughly 95% as singletons. Material: naive CD8+ T cells sorted from blood. The receptor set was obtained from a woman in her twenties or thirties in good health.

V gene TRBV6-5 combines with J gene TRBJ2-1; D is possibly TRBD1 or TRBD2 (5 bases each). Trimming took 6 bases from V and 9 from J, leaving 9 bases between them. The CDR3 runs to 11 residues. Germline V gene sequence: CDR1 MNHEY, CDR2 SVGAGI. CDR3 nucleotides: TGTGCCAGCAGCCTAGGGACTGAGCAGTTCTTC. Translated: CASSLGTEQFF.

The gene calls are TRBV28 and TRBJ1-1, with TRBD1 as a possible D gene (5 bases). CDR1 MDHEN and CDR2 SYDVKM come from the germline V gene. Trimming cost V 7 bases and J 3 bases, with 15 bases left between them. The CDR3 is made up of 14 amino acids. As DNA, the CDR3 is TGTGCCAGCAATCTGGGGGTCTGGGACACTGAAGCTTTCTTT. It codes for CASNLGVWDTEAFF.

V gene TRBV7-9 combines with J gene TRBJ2-7; the match to TRBD1 covers 9 bases. The CDR3 is 14 residues long. V dropped 4 bases and J dropped 2; count of bases not matched to a gene: 3. Germline V gene sequence: CDR1 SEHNR, CDR2 FQNEAQ (reference sequence). The CDR3 region is CASSSDRGTYEQYF. CDR3 sequence (DNA): TGTGCCAGCAGCTCCGACAGGGGGACCTACGAGCAGTACTTC.

CDR3 bases: TGTGCCAGCAGCTCCCGGGAAGCCCTGGCCAGCGTTGTCACTGAAGCTTTCTTT. It specifies CASSSREALASVVTEAFF. J is TRBJ1-1 and V is TRBV11-2; D not certain. Trimming cost V 4 bases and J 4 bases, with 25 bases left between them. The CDR3 is 18 residues long. Germline CDR1 SGHAT, CDR2 FQNNGV.

J is TRBJ2-5 and V is TRBV28; 7 bases fit TRBD1. V dropped 4 bases and J dropped 2; count of bases not matched to a gene: 10. CDR1 MDHEN and CDR2 SYDVKM come from the germline V gene. This CDR3 has 16 amino acids. CDR3 bases: TGTGCCAGCAGTTCCCTCAGTGAGGGACAGCAAGAGACCCAGTACTTC. It is translated as CASSSLSEGQQETQYF.

This sequence joins TRBV4-1 and TRBJ2-5; D might be TRBD2 (6 bases). V was pared by 2 bases and J by 1 base, with 11 bases between. Germline V gene sequence: CDR1 MGHRA, CDR2 YSYEKL. The CDR3 spans 15 residues. CDR3 DNA: TGCGCCAGCAGCCAACCGGCGGGACGCCAAGAGACCCAGTACTTC. This translates into CASSQPAGRQETQYF.

The V gene is TRBV4-1, the J gene TRBJ2-2; no definite D call. Germline CDR1 and CDR2: MGHRA and YSYEKL. With 2 bases removed from V and 1 base from J, the gap between germline ends came to 8 bases. This CDR3 is built from 15 residues. CDR3 residues: CASSQNQMNTGELFF. As DNA, the CDR3 is TGCGCCAGCAGCCAAAATCAAATGAACACCGGGGAGCTGTTTTTT.

The chain has TRBV27 and TRBJ2-7; 7 nucleotides agree with TRBD1. The V gene end was trimmed by 5 bases and the J gene end by 5 bases; junction bases not matched to a gene: 6. The CDR3 is 13 residues long. Germline-derived CDR1 and CDR2 are MNHEY and SMNVEV (reference sequence). CDR3 loop: CASSAQGFNEQYF. CDR3 coding DNA: TGTGCCAGCAGTGCACAGGGGTTCAACGAGCAGTACTTC.

The table lists this clone with a few counts. The CDR3, as DNA: TGTGCCAGCAGAAAACCCTACTTGGACGATGGCTACACCTTC. Protein sequence: CASRKPYLDDGYTF. This chain uses TRBV28 with TRBJ1-2; no definite D call. V was shortened by 6 bases and J by 6 bases, with 17 bases between the two germline ends. The CDR3 has 14 residues. From germline, CDR1 is MDHEN and CDR2 SYDVKM.

The chain recombines TRBV27 with TRBJ2-7, with TRBD2 matching over 10 bases. Germline V gives CDR1 MNHEY, CDR2 SMNVEV (reference sequence). The ends lost 3 bases at V and 4 bases at J; junction bases unmatched: 9. There are 16 residues in the CDR3. CDR3 sequence: CASSFRTSGIGYEQYF. The CDR3 DNA reads TGTGCCAGCAGTTTCCGCACTAGCGGGATCGGATACGAGCAGTACTTC.

The sample holds one count of this clone. This chain joins TRBV10-2 and TRBJ2-3, with 7 bases fitting TRBD2. Per germline, CDR1 WSHSY and CDR2 SAAADI. Germline trimming cut 4 bases from V and 0 bases from J; bases unmatched to any gene: 13. The length of the CDR3 is 18 residues. The CDR3: CASSGLRDYPSSTDTQYF. The CDR3 DNA is TGCGCCAGCAGTGGGCTTCGGGACTATCCCTCTAGCACAGATACGCAGTATTTT.

This clone was detected once. This chain links TRBV7-9 with TRBJ2-7; 12 bases map to TRBD1. Germline V CDR1 and CDR2: SEHNR, FQNEAQ (reference sequence). The CDR3 runs 15 residues. Trimming cost V 5 bases and J 5 bases; bases outside gene matches: 7. The CDR3 region is CASSLRDRGPHEQYF. In nucleotides, the CDR3 is TGTGCCAGCAGCCTCCGGGACAGGGGGCCCCACGAGCAGTACTTC.

The chain joins TRBV4-2 to TRBJ1-1; D gene uncertain. The V end was cut by 1 base, the J end by 1 base, with 13 bases between. Germline V gene sequence: CDR1 LGHNA, CDR2 YNFKEQ. This CDR3 contains 16 residues. The CDR3 here is CASSQVDGHENTEAFF. DNA for the CDR3: TGTGCCAGCAGCCAAGTTGATGGCCATGAGAACACTGAAGCTTTCTTT.

The V call is TRBV27, the J call TRBJ1-5; D is ambiguous. The germline gives CDR1 MNHEY, CDR2 SMNVEV (reference sequence). V lost 2 bases to trimming and J lost 6 bases, with 8 bases between them. This CDR3 spans 13 amino acids. CDR3 amino acids: CASSLGLGQPQHF. The CDR3 region has the DNA TGTGCCAGCAGTTTAGGATTGGGTCAGCCCCAGCATTTT.

This chain uses TRBV14 with TRBJ2-1; 11 bases match TRBD2. Looked up from germline, CDR1 is SGHDN and CDR2 is FVKESK. The CDR3 runs 15 residues. V gave up 4 bases and J gave up 4 bases; unmatched junction bases: 3. CDR3 region: CASSPGLAEYNEQFF. The CDR3 bases are TGTGCCAGCAGCCCGGGACTAGCGGAGTACAATGAGCAGTTCTTC.

The chain combines TRBV5-4 with TRBJ2-7; 7 nucleotides align to TRBD1. The CDR3 sequence is 13 residues long. The germline V gene encodes CDR1 SGHNT and CDR2 YYREEE (reference sequence). Trimming at V came to 4 bases and at J to 0 bases, leaving 1 base not matched to a gene. The CDR3 sequence: CASSGDSSYEQYF. In DNA, the CDR3 is TGTGCCAGCAGCGGGGACAGCTCCTACGAGCAGTACTTC.

The chain employs TRBV2 and TRBJ2-7; D may match TRBD1 or TRBD2 (6 bases each). The V end was cut by 6 bases, the J end by 2 bases, with 17 bases between. The CDR3 sequence is 15 residues long. Germline assignment: CDR1 SNHLY and CDR2 FYNNEI. The CDR3 protein is CASSYRAEGAYEQYF. In nucleotides, the CDR3 is TGTGCCAGCAGCTACAGAGCGGAGGGGGCCTACGAGCAGTACTTC. Full variable domain (rest looked up from reference TRBV2 and TRBJ2-7): EPEVTQTPSHQVTQMGQEVILRCVPISNHLYFYWYRQILGQKVEFLVSFYNNEISEKSEIFDDQFSVERPDGSNFTLKIRSTKLEDSAMYFCASSYRAEGAYEQYFGPGTRLTVT.

J is TRBJ1-6 and V is TRBV27, with D hard to call. The V and J ends lost 2 bases and 9 bases respectively, with 14 bases between them. This CDR3 is built from 15 residues. Germline V gene sequence: CDR1 MNHEY, CDR2 SMNVEV (reference sequence). DNA of the CDR3: TGTGCCAGCAGTTTAGCAGGATCAAGGTTTTCACCCCTCCACTTT. This sequence encodes CASSLAGSRFSPLHF.